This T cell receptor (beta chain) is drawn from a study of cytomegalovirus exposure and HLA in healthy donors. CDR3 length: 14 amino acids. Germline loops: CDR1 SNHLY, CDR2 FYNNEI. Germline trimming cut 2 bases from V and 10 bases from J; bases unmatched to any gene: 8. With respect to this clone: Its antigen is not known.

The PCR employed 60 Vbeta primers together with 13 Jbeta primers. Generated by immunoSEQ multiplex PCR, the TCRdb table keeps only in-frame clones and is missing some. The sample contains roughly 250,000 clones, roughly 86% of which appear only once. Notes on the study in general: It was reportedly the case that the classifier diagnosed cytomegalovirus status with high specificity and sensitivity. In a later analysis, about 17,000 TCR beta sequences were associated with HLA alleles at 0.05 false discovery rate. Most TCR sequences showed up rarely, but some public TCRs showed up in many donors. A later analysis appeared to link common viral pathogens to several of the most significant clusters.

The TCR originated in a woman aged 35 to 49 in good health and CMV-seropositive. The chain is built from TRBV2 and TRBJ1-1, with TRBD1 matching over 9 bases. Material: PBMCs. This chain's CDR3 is CASSEMGDRDAAFF. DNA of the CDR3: TGTGCCAGCAGTGAAATGGGGGACAGGGATGCAGCTTTCTTT.